A single sample gave rise to the 10 T cell receptor beta chains below, sequenced in a study of Graves' ophthalmopathy and Graves' hyperthyroidism. Transcripts of RNA were the source for amplifying TCR beta CDR3 regions. HTBI primers primed a first-round RT-PCR, and a second-round multiplex PCR followed. From the multiplex PCR reads, TCRdb called clonotypes with MiXCR, one entry per CDR3 protein. Seen here are some 1.1 million distinct CDR3 sequences, less than 45% observed once, and the top ten hold 11%. Sequenced sample: peripheral blood or thyroid tissue (not recorded which). The receptors stem from an adult man with Graves' hyperthyroidism.

The chain employs TRBV24-1 and TRBJ2-5; D is uncertain. The CDR3 runs 16 residues. Germline CDR1 reads KGHDR; CDR2 reads SFDVKD. Trimming cost V 7 bases and J 5 bases, with 22 bases left between them. This CDR3 is CATSSQRAAGFETQYF. The CDR3 DNA follows: TGTGCCACCAGCAGCCAAAGGGCAGCCGGTTTCGAGACCCAGTACTTC.

In this sample, this clonotype turned up many times. The chain joins TRBV13 to TRBJ2-7; D is tentatively TRBD1 or TRBD2 (6 bases each). Trimming removed 0 bases at V and 7 bases at J, with 13 bases between. Germline-derived CDR1 and CDR2 are PRHDT and FYEKMQ (reference sequence). This CDR3 region has 14 residues. The CDR3: CASSLGPGAQEQYF. The CDR3 nucleotides are TGTGCCAGCAGCTTAGGCCCGGGGGCGCAGGAGCAGTACTTC.

This chain connects TRBV29-1 to TRBJ1-1; possible D gene TRBD1, 6 bases. Per the germline V gene, CDR1 is SQVTM and CDR2 is ANQGSEA. V dropped 4 bases and J dropped 0 bases, with 15 bases sitting between them. CDR3 length: 15 amino acids. CDR3 sequence (DNA): TGCAGCGTTGTGGGTAGACAGGCTATGAACACTGAAGCTTTCTTT. Its protein product is CSVVGRQAMNTEAFF.

This clonotype was counted ten times or more. The genes are TRBV29-1 and TRBJ2-2; D call uncertain. The V gene lost 1 base and the J gene lost 3 bases, with 6 bases spanning the gap. The CDR3 sequence is 13 residues long. Germline V gives CDR1 SQVTM, CDR2 ANQGSEA. The CDR3 coding sequence is TGCAGCGTTGAAGGGTTACACACCGGGGAGCTGTTTTTT. It codes for CSVEGLHTGELFF.

The V call is TRBV6-6, the J call TRBJ2-7; D not certain. The ends were cut back, 8 bases at V and 7 bases at J, with 6 bases in the middle. CDR1 and CDR2 (germline): MNHNY, SVGAGI (reference sequence). The CDR3 runs 9 residues. The CDR3 bases are TGTGCCAGCCCCAGGGAGCAGTACTTC. Its protein product is CASPREQYF.

This clonotype was seen at least ten times. The chain carries TRBV7-9 and TRBJ2-7; 14 bases map to TRBD2. With 4 bases clipped from V and 7 bases from J, the junction kept 9 bases outside the gene matches. Per the germline V gene, CDR1 is SEHNR and CDR2 is FQNEAQ (reference sequence). The CDR3 is 16 residues long. CDR3 region: CASSSPGLAGGYEQYF. The CDR3 DNA sequence: TGTGCCAGCAGCTCCCCTGGACTAGCGGGAGGATATGAGCAGTACTTC.

This clonotype was seen ten or more times. The chain has TRBV27 and TRBJ1-3, with 7 bases fitting TRBD1. Trimming removed 5 bases from V and 0 bases from J; junction bases left unmatched: 4. CDR3 length: 15 amino acids. Germline CDR1 MNHEY, CDR2 SMNVEV (reference sequence). CDR3 nucleotides: TGTGCCAGCAGTCCGACAGGGTACTCTGGAAACACCATATATTTT. This sequence encodes CASSPTGYSGNTIYF.

This clonotype showed up just a few times. The rearrangement links TRBV6-5 to TRBJ1-1, with no clear D. The V end lost 2 bases, the J end lost 5 bases, and 9 bases lay between the germline ends. Germline V gene lookup returns CDR1 MNHEY and CDR2 SVGAGI. CDR3 length: 13 residues. In DNA, the CDR3 is TGTGCCAGCAGTTACCTTGGGTGGACTGAAGCTTTCTTT. This gives the protein CASSYLGWTEAFF.

The chain uses TRBV5-6 and TRBJ1-6; 10 bases are shared with TRBD1. After removal of 4 bases from V and 4 bases from J, the junction contained 2 bases not matched to a gene. The CDR3 length is 15 residues. Germline values: CDR1 SGHDT, CDR2 YYEEEE. The CDR3 spells CASSKGQGYNSPLHF. The CDR3 DNA reads as TGTGCCAGCAGCAAGGGACAGGGGTATAATTCACCCCTCCACTTT. The full variable domain, with the rest looked up from reference TRBV5-6 and TRBJ1-6, is DAGVTQSPTHLIKTRGQQVTLRCSPKSGHDTVSWYQQALGQGPQFIFQYYEEEERQRGNFPDRFSGHQFPNYSSELNVNALLLGDSALYLCASSKGQGYNSPLHFGNGTRLTVT.

The genes are TRBV20-1 and TRBJ2-7, with 9 nucleotides matching TRBD2. Germline loops: CDR1 DFQATT, CDR2 SNEGSKA (reference sequence). The J segment lost 2 bases and the V segment lost 6 bases, leaving 8 bases of the junction unmatched. The CDR3 is 14 amino acids. As DNA, the CDR3 is TGCAGTGCCGCGACGGCGGGAGGGACCTACGAGCAGTACTTC. It is translated as CSAATAGGTYEQYF.